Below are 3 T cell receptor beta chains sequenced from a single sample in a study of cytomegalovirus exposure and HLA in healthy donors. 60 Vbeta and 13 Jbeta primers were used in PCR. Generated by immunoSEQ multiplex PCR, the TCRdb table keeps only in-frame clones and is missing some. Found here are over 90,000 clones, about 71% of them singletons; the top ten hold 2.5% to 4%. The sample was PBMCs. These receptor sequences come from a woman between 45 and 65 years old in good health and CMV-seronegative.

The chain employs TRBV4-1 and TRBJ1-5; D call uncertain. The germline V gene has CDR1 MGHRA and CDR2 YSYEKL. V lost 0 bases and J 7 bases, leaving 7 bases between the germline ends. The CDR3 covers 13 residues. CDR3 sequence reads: CASSQDARQPQHF. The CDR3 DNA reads TGCGCCAGCAGCCAAGATGCGCGGCAGCCCCAGCATTTT.

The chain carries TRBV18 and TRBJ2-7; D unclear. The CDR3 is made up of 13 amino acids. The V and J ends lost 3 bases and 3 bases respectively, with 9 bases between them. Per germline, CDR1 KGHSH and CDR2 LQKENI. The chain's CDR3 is CASSPESYYEQYF. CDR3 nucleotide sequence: TGTGCCAGCTCACCTGAGTCCTACTACGAGCAGTACTTC.

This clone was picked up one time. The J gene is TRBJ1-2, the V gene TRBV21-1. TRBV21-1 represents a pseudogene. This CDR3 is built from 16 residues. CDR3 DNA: TGTGCCAGCAGCAAAGAGGGTCGGGGGGGTAGCTATGGCTACACCTTC. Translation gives CASSKEGRGGSYGYTF.